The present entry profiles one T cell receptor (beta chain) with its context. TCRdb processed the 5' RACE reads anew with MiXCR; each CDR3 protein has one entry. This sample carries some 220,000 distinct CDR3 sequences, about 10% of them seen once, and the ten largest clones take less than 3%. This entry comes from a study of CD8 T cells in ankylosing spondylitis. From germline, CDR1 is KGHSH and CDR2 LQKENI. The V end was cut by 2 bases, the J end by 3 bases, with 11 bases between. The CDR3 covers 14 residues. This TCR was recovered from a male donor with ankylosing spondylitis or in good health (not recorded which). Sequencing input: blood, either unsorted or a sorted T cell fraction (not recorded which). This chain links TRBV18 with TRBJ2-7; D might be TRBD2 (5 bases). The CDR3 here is CASSPRGFLYEQYF. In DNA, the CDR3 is TGTGCCAGCTCACCAAGAGGGTTTCTCTACGAGCAGTACTTC.